One sample yielded the 32 T cell receptor beta chains listed below, sequenced in a study of T cell repertoires in cytomegalovirus infection. These receptors have no known antigen. TCRdb reprocessed the reads via MiXCR and lists one record per CDR3 protein. The sample has roughly 49,000 distinct CDR3 sequences; roughly 22% are singletons. The source was CD8+ T cells from cultured PBMCs, collected from culture after CMV antigen stimulation. The receptors were sampled from a human donor in good health (CMV status not recorded). Some clones in this sample may be carry-over from other donors' samples.

The V and J genes are TRBV6-1 and TRBJ1-4, with no clear D. CDR3 length: 14 amino acids. V was clipped by 4 bases and J by 6 bases, with 12 bases between them. Germline V CDR1 and CDR2: MNHNS, SASEGT. CDR3 DNA sequence: TGTGCCAGCAGTGCCACGGGCTTATATGAAAAACTGTTTTTT. Translation: CASSATGLYEKLFF.

The CDR3 bases are TGTGCCAGCAGTCTTAGTCGAAACAATGAGCAGTTCTTC. Amino acids: CASSLSRNNEQFF. V usage is TRBV28 and J usage is TRBJ2-1; D ambiguous. The V gene lost 5 bases and the J gene lost 5 bases, with 10 bases spanning the gap. Per the germline V gene, CDR1 is MDHEN and CDR2 is SYDVKM. The CDR3 extends over 13 amino acids.

The chain recombines TRBV7-8 with TRBJ2-1; unclear D gene. The V gene's germline CDR1 is SGHVS and CDR2 FQNEAQ. The CDR3 has 16 residues. With 2 bases removed from V and 5 bases from J, the gap between germline ends came to 16 bases. The CDR3 region has the DNA TGTGCCAGCAGCTTAAGGTCGGCGGCGAAAAACAATGAGCAGTTCTTC. Its protein is CASSLRSAAKNNEQFF.

The sample holds a few counts of this clonotype. V is TRBV19 and J is TRBJ2-5; D is tentatively TRBD1 or TRBD2 (5 bases each). V gave up 3 bases and J gave up 5 bases, with 10 bases separating them. CDR1 and CDR2 from the germline V gene are LNHDA and SQIVND (reference sequence). This CDR3 has 13 residues. CDR3 DNA sequence: TGTGCCAGTAGTATGGGGGTATATGAGACCCAGTACTTC. Translating it yields CASSMGVYETQYF.

V is TRBV2 and J is TRBJ2-1, with 8 bases lining up with TRBD1. J gave up 7 bases and V 4 bases, and 6 bases lay outside the gene matches. The CDR3 is 14 amino acids. In germline, CDR1 is SNHLY, CDR2 FYNNEI. CDR3 region: CASSGPGQVNEQFF. The CDR3, as DNA: TGTGCCAGCAGTGGACCGGGACAGGTGAATGAGCAGTTCTTC.

This clonotype turned up a few times. The V gene is TRBV7-6, the J gene TRBJ2-1; D not certain. This CDR3 has 15 amino acids. Germline loops: CDR1 SGHVS, CDR2 FNYEAQ. V lost 2 bases, J lost 2 bases, and 10 bases lay in between. The CDR3 sequence: CASSLIAVPYNEQFF. DNA for the CDR3: TGTGCCAGCAGCTTAATCGCCGTTCCCTACAATGAGCAGTTCTTC.

The chain couples TRBV7-2 to TRBJ1-1; the D is unclear. This CDR3 is built from 17 residues. V was shortened by 3 bases and J by 1 base, with 18 bases between the two germline ends. Germline-derived CDR1 and CDR2 are SGHTA and FQGNSA. Here the CDR3 DNA reads TGTGCCAGCAGCTTGAACACAATTAGGCGGGGGAACACTGAAGCTTTCTTT. Translation: CASSLNTIRRGNTEAFF.

This clonotype appeared a few times. The chain links TRBV15 to TRBJ2-4; 11 bases match TRBD1. The CDR3 covers 16 residues. Germline V gives CDR1 LNHNV, CDR2 YYDKDF (reference sequence). Losses at the gene ends were 5 bases for V and 7 bases for J; bases not matched to a gene: 10. CDR3 in DNA: TGTGCCACCAGCGGATGGACAGGGGGCGCGGAGAACATTCAGTACTTC. Encoded protein: CATSGWTGGAENIQYF.

The gene calls are TRBV7-6 and TRBJ2-7; no reliable D call. The CDR3 has 15 residues. Germline CDR1 reads SGHVS; CDR2 reads FNYEAQ. V was shortened by 6 bases and J by 5 bases, with 20 bases between the two germline ends. The CDR3 region is CASSQSQGPGNEQYF. In DNA, the CDR3 is TGTGCCAGCAGTCAAAGCCAAGGCCCCGGAAACGAGCAGTACTTC.

V is TRBV6-2 or TRBV6-3 and J is TRBJ2-5; no clear D. CDR3 size: 13 residues. Trimming stripped 7 bases from V and 5 bases from J, with 14 bases between. The V gene's germline CDR1 is MNHEY and CDR2 SVGEGT. CDR3 sequence reads: CASTKFISETQYF. In nucleotides, the CDR3 is TGTGCCAGCACCAAATTTATTTCGGAGACCCAGTACTTC.

The V call is TRBV4-2, the J call TRBJ2-2, with 9 bases fitting TRBD2. This CDR3 has 16 residues. Germline lookup yields CDR1 LGHNA and CDR2 YNFKEQ. Trimming at V came to 2 bases and at J to 4 bases, leaving 5 bases not matched to a gene. The CDR3 coding sequence is TGTGCCAGCAGCCAAAGGCGGGGGGGCCTCACCGGGGAGCTGTTTTTT. It encodes CASSQRRGGLTGELFF.

This clonotype appeared a few times. The chain combines TRBV10-3 with TRBJ2-7, with 11 bases matching TRBD2. The CDR3 sequence is 18 residues long. Unmatched junction bases numbered 12, after V lost 5 bases and J lost 0 bases. CDR1 ENHRY and CDR2 SYGVKD come from the germline V gene. The CDR3 DNA reads TGTGCCATCAGTCTGACTCGGACTAGCGGGCCTATCTCCTACGAGCAGTACTTC. This sequence encodes CAISLTRTSGPISYEQYF.

The gene calls are TRBV6-6 and TRBJ1-1; a possible D gene is TRBD1 (5 bases). V lost 7 bases and J 0 bases, leaving 15 bases between the germline ends. The CDR3 contains 15 residues. Per the germline V gene, CDR1 is MNHNY and CDR2 is SVGAGI (reference sequence). The CDR3 sequence: CASTPPGRVNTEAFF. The CDR3 DNA reads as TGTGCCAGCACCCCACCCGGCAGGGTGAACACTGAAGCTTTCTTT.

V usage is TRBV6-5 and J usage is TRBJ1-1; the D gene is possibly TRBD1 (6 bases). CDR3 length: 13 residues. V lost 11 bases, J lost 4 bases, and 17 bases lay in between. Germline CDR1 MNHEY, CDR2 SVGAGI. CDR3 sequence (DNA): TGTGCCTCGAGGGGGGGGGCACTCACTGAAGCTTTCTTT. Its protein product is CASRGGALTEAFF.

This clonotype has ten or more counts. The rearrangement uses TRBV5-1 and TRBJ2-5, with 7 bases that match TRBD1. The J segment lost 1 base and the V segment lost 4 bases, leaving 4 bases of the junction unmatched. This CDR3 has 14 residues. Germline CDR1 SGHRS, CDR2 YFSETQ. This chain's CDR3 is CASSEGQLQETQYF. For the CDR3, the DNA is TGCGCCAGCAGCGAGGGACAGCTCCAAGAGACCCAGTACTTC.

This clonotype was detected many times. The chain has TRBV7-2 and TRBJ2-5, with D perhaps TRBD1 (5 bases). Trimming stripped 5 bases from V and 4 bases from J, with 17 bases between. Germline CDR1 reads SGHTA; CDR2 reads FQGNSA. The CDR3 runs 15 residues. CDR3 amino acids: CASSELRARGETQYF. CDR3 DNA: TGTGCCAGCAGCGAGCTTAGGGCTAGGGGAGAGACCCAGTACTTC.

This sequence joins TRBV4-2 and TRBJ1-4, with unresolved D. V lost 2 bases and J lost 0, with 7 bases in between. CDR1 and CDR2 (germline): LGHNA, YNFKEQ. This CDR3 contains 15 residues. CDR3 DNA: TGTGCCAGCAGCCAAATTCGCGCAACTAATGAAAAACTGTTTTTT. This codes for CASSQIRATNEKLFF.

This clonotype was observed a few times. The chain joins TRBV7-9 to TRBJ2-5; a possible D gene is TRBD1 (5 bases). This CDR3 spans 16 amino acids. Germline V gene sequence: CDR1 SEHNR, CDR2 FQNEAQ (reference sequence). V was trimmed by 1 base and J by 4 bases, leaving 16 bases between them. CDR3 sequence reads: CASSLEGFPRGETQYF. In DNA, the CDR3 is TGTGCCAGCAGCTTAGAGGGATTTCCTAGGGGAGAGACCCAGTACTTC.

This clonotype was seen more than once but under ten times. This chain's CDR3 is CASSTGTAPGGFF. The DNA for the CDR3 is TGTGCCAGCAGCACCGGGACTGCCCCCGGGGGGTTCTTC. J is TRBJ2-1 and V is TRBV7-2, with D perhaps TRBD2 (6 bases). This CDR3 is built from 13 residues. Germline lookup yields CDR1 SGHTA and CDR2 FQGNSA. Trimming cost V 5 bases and J 15 bases, with 20 bases left between them.

This clonotype was found a few times. Written as DNA, the CDR3 is TGTGCCTGGAGTCACGGGAGAGCTGAGCAGTTCTTC. Its translation is CAWSHGRAEQFF. The chain carries TRBV30 and TRBJ2-1; the D gene is possibly TRBD2 (6 bases). V lost 2 bases, J lost 9 bases, and 11 bases lay in between. Germline V gene sequence: CDR1 GTSNPN, CDR2 SVGIG (reference sequence). The CDR3 has 12 residues. Using reference TRBV30 and TRBJ2-1 for the parts outside the CDR3, the full variable domain is SQTIHQWPATLVQPVGSPLSLECTVEGTSNPNLYWYRQAAGRGLQLLFYSVGIGQISSEVPQNLSASRPQDRQFILSSKKLLLSDSGFYLCAWSHGRAEQFFGPGTRLTVL.

The CDR3 here is CASRGGSFNYGYTF. CDR3 nucleotides: TGTGCCAGCAGGGGAGGCAGCTTTAACTATGGCTACACCTTC. The chain couples TRBV9 to TRBJ1-2; D is unclear. The ends were cut back, 5 bases at V and 1 base at J, with 12 bases in the middle. Germline loops: CDR1 SGDLS, CDR2 YYNGEE. This CDR3 is 14 amino acids long.

The V call is TRBV12-3 or TRBV12-4, the J call TRBJ2-7, with no clear D. The CDR3 contains 13 residues. Between the trimmed V and J ends, which lost 2 bases and 3 bases, there was a span of 8 bases. As DNA, the CDR3 is TGTGCCAGCAGTTTATCAGGCAGCTACGAGCAGTACTTC. Translated, it gives CASSLSGSYEQYF.

The V and J genes are TRBV11-1 and TRBJ1-1; 9 bases align to TRBD1. Trimming at V came to 0 bases and at J to 6 bases, leaving 5 bases not matched to a gene. The germline gives CDR1 SGHAT, CDR2 FQDESV (reference sequence). The CDR3 consists of 15 residues. As DNA, the CDR3 is TGTGCCAGCAGCTTAGCGGGGACAGGGAGGTCTGAAGCTTTCTTT. It encodes CASSLAGTGRSEAFF.

The V gene is TRBV27, the J gene TRBJ1-2; unclear D gene. Trimming took off 5 bases at V and 4 bases at J, with 11 bases between the two ends. The germline V gene has CDR1 MNHEY and CDR2 SMNVEV (reference sequence). This CDR3 has 13 amino acids. The CDR3 DNA sequence: TGTGCCAGCAGTCCTACAGAGGCCTATGGCTACACCTTC. Protein: CASSPTEAYGYTF.

The V call is TRBV7-8, the J call TRBJ2-7; perhaps TRBD2 as D (7 bases). The length of the CDR3 is 12 residues. Trimming removed 5 bases from V and 10 bases from J, with 15 bases in between. Germline assignment: CDR1 SGHVS and CDR2 FQNEAQ. This CDR3 is CASSPGGGPQYF. In DNA, the CDR3 is TGTGCCAGCAGCCCGGGCGGGGGCCCCCAGTACTTC.

CDR3: CASSLNGGYTF. Written as DNA, the CDR3 is TGTGCCAGCAGCTTAAACGGTGGCTACACCTTC. J is TRBJ1-2 and V is TRBV7-6; D gene ambiguous. The CDR3 has 11 residues. Trimming pared 2 bases from V and 7 bases from J, leaving 5 bases between. Germline-derived CDR1 and CDR2 are SGHVS and FNYEAQ. The complete variable domain, with remaining parts taken from reference TRBV7-6 and TRBJ1-2, reads GAGVSQSPRYKVTKRGQDVALRCDPISGHVSLYWYRQALGQGPEFLTYFNYEAQQDKSGLPNDRFSAERPEGSISTLTIQRTEQRDSAMYRCASSLNGGYTFGSGTRLTVV.

Only a few counts were recorded for this clonotype. V usage is TRBV27 and J usage is TRBJ2-7; TRBD1 might be the D (7 bases). In germline, CDR1 is MNHEY, CDR2 SMNVEV (reference sequence). The CDR3 contains 14 residues. V was clipped by 10 bases and J by 2 bases, with 18 bases between them. In DNA form, the CDR3 reads TGTGCCACCCTCCCAGGAGGGGGCGCCTACGAGCAGTACTTC. Its translation: CATLPGGGAYEQYF.

Only a few counts were recorded for this clonotype. The chain links TRBV24-1 to TRBJ2-3; D is possibly TRBD2 (5 bases). The CDR3 consists of 12 residues. Trimming stripped 2 bases from V and 10 bases from J, with 9 bases between. CDR1 is KGHDR, CDR2 SFDVKD, per germline. CDR3 residues: CATSDSGIAQYF. The CDR3 DNA reads TGTGCCACCAGTGATTCGGGGATCGCGCAGTATTTT.

This clonotype was counted a few times. This chain connects TRBV25-1 to TRBJ2-7; D uncertain. CDR3 size: 11 residues. Trimming left V 6 bases short and J 7 bases short, with 10 bases between. Germline loops: CDR1 MGHDK, CDR2 SYGVNS. This CDR3 reads CASRDGWEQYF. The CDR3 DNA sequence: TGTGCCAGCAGGGACGGGTGGGAGCAGTACTTC.

The chain links TRBV12-3 or TRBV12-4 to TRBJ2-7; maybe TRBD2 (5 bases). Trimming took 7 bases from V and 4 from J, leaving 11 bases between them. The CDR3 runs 12 residues. CDR3 sequence: CASTSTGYEQYF. As DNA, the CDR3 is TGTGCCAGCACTTCCACGGGGTACGAGCAGTACTTC.

The V gene is TRBV7-6, the J gene TRBJ2-1; maybe TRBD2 (7 bases). The CDR3 is made up of 16 amino acids. The V end lost 5 bases, the J end lost 0 bases, and 14 bases lay between the germline ends. Germline lookup yields CDR1 SGHVS and CDR2 FNYEAQ. For the CDR3, the DNA is TGTGCCAGCAGCCCTAAGGGGGGGAGCTCCTACAATGAGCAGTTCTTC. Protein product: CASSPKGGSSYNEQFF. Filled out from reference TRBV7-6 and TRBJ2-1, the complete variable domain reads GAGVSQSPRYKVTKRGQDVALRCDPISGHVSLYWYRQALGQGPEFLTYFNYEAQQDKSGLPNDRFSAERPEGSISTLTIQRTEQRDSAMYRCASSPKGGSSYNEQFFGPGTRLTVL.

The chain combines TRBV28 with TRBJ2-1, with D tentatively TRBD1 (5 bases). Germline V lookup: CDR1 MDHEN, CDR2 SYDVKM. CDR3 length: 15 amino acids. V was cut by 3 bases and J by 5 bases, with 14 bases left in between. The CDR3 bases are TGTGCCAGCAGTTTGGACCCCTCAGGGAACAATGAGCAGTTCTTC. As protein: CASSLDPSGNNEQFF.